A selection of T cell receptor beta chains follows, all from one sample in a study of T cell responses to AZD1222 COVID-19 vaccine. Sequencing used immunoSEQ multiplex PCR; TCRdb keeps in-frame clones, though not all of them. The data contain 170,000 or so clones, over 85% of them singletons. Specimen: peripheral blood, collected 28 days after the second dose of the MenACWY control vaccine. These receptors originate from an adult who received the MenACWY meningococcal vaccine as a control. Each CDR3 is given with its conserved first and last residue. D genes are given only for firm matches. Clone size appears in some rows only: once, few, many, or a class for an expanded clone.

d_gene: -; j_gene: TRBJ1-2; v_gene: TRBV5-4; abundance: -; CDR3nt: TGTGCCAGCAGCTTGGCAAGCTCAGGGTATGATGGCTACACCTTC; CDR3aa: CASSLASSGYDGYTF
d_gene: -; j_gene: TRBJ1-4; v_gene: TRBV5-1; abundance: -; CDR3nt: TGCGCCAGCAGCTTGCGGGATTTTGGGCAGGGTAATGAAAAACTGTTTTTT; CDR3aa: CASSLRDFGQGNEKLFF
d_gene: TRBD1; j_gene: TRBJ1-2; v_gene: TRBV30; abundance: -; CDR3nt: TGTGCCTGGAGTGTACTTCGGACAGGGGCTAAGTATGGCTACACCTTC; CDR3aa: CAWSVLRTGAKYGYTF
d_gene: -; j_gene: TRBJ1-2; v_gene: TRBV5-6; abundance: -; CDR3nt: TGTGCCAGCAGTTTGGGGGCGCAAGGCTACACCTTC; CDR3aa: CASSLGAQGYTF
d_gene: TRBD1; j_gene: TRBJ1-2; v_gene: TRBV6-2/TRBV6-3; abundance: -; CDR3nt: TGTGCCAGCAGCTCCGGGACAGGCACCTATGGCTACACCTTC; CDR3aa: CASSSGTGTYGYTF
d_gene: TRBD2; j_gene: TRBJ2-3; v_gene: TRBV6-4; abundance: -; CDR3nt: TGTGCCAGCAGTCCTCTAGCGGGGGGGACAGATACGCAGTATTTT; CDR3aa: CASSPLAGGTDTQYF
d_gene: -; j_gene: TRBJ2-3; v_gene: TRBV10-3; abundance: -; CDR3nt: TGTGCCATCAGTGAATCGCGAACTAGCACAGATACGCAGTATTTT; CDR3aa: CAISESRTSTDTQYF
d_gene: TRBD1; j_gene: TRBJ2-1; v_gene: TRBV9; abundance: -; CDR3nt: TGTGCCAGCAGCGCTACAGGGGGCTCCTACAATGAGCAGTTCTTC; CDR3aa: CASSATGGSYNEQFF
d_gene: TRBD1; j_gene: TRBJ2-6; v_gene: TRBV29-1; abundance: -; CDR3nt: TGCAGCGTTGTATTATTTGGTCAGGGGGCTTCTGGGGCCAACGTCCTGACTTTC; CDR3aa: CSVVLFGQGASGANVLTF
d_gene: -; j_gene: TRBJ1-4; v_gene: TRBV5-1; abundance: -; CDR3nt: TGCGCCAGCAGCTTGGACGGGGGAGGTGAAAAACTGTTTTTT; CDR3aa: CASSLDGGGEKLFF
d_gene: -; j_gene: TRBJ1-6; v_gene: TRBV28; abundance: -; CDR3nt: TGTGCCAGCAGTTTCGGCAGGGGTACCTATAATTCACCCCTCCACTTT; CDR3aa: CASSFGRGTYNSPLHF
d_gene: -; j_gene: TRBJ1-1; v_gene: TRBV6-6; abundance: -; CDR3nt: TGTGCCAGCAGGCCCGGGGCCGGGAGGAACACTGAAGCTTTCTTT; CDR3aa: CASRPGAGRNTEAFF
d_gene: -; j_gene: TRBJ1-6; v_gene: TRBV19; abundance: -; CDR3nt: TGTGCCAGTATTTCAGCGGGGTTCAATTCACCCCTCCACTTT; CDR3aa: CASISAGFNSPLHF
d_gene: -; j_gene: TRBJ2-5; v_gene: TRBV5-1; abundance: -; CDR3nt: TGCGCCAGCAGCCCCTCCCTCCAAGAGACCCAGTACTTC; CDR3aa: CASSPSLQETQYF
d_gene: -; j_gene: TRBJ1-2; v_gene: TRBV19; abundance: -; CDR3nt: TGTGCCAGTAGTATGAGTGGGAGGGGTGATAACTATGGCTACACCTTC; CDR3aa: CASSMSGRGDNYGYTF
d_gene: TRBD1; j_gene: TRBJ1-1; v_gene: TRBV7-2; abundance: -; CDR3nt: TGTGCCAGCAGCTATGGGGACAGATCGAACACTGAAGCTTTCTTT; CDR3aa: CASSYGDRSNTEAFF
d_gene: TRBD1; j_gene: TRBJ2-1; v_gene: TRBV7-2; abundance: -; CDR3nt: TGTGCCAGCAGCTTAGACAGGGGCACCTACAATGAGCAGTTCTTC; CDR3aa: CASSLDRGTYNEQFF
d_gene: TRBD1; j_gene: TRBJ2-1; v_gene: TRBV9; abundance: -; CDR3nt: TGTGCCAGCAGACCCGGGACAGGGCCTTATGAGCAGTTCTTC; CDR3aa: CASRPGTGPYEQFF
d_gene: -; j_gene: TRBJ1-5; v_gene: TRBV6-5; abundance: -; CDR3nt: TGTGCCAGCAGTTACCGAGACAGAAATCAGCCCCAGCATTTT; CDR3aa: CASSYRDRNQPQHF
d_gene: -; j_gene: TRBJ1-1; v_gene: TRBV30; abundance: -; CDR3nt: TGTGCCTGGAGTGTACGGGCCGGTGGCGACGCTTTCTTT; CDR3aa: CAWSVRAGGDAFF
d_gene: -; j_gene: TRBJ1-5; v_gene: TRBV3-1/TRBV3-2; abundance: few; CDR3nt: TGTGCCAGCAGCCAAGTAAGGGGAATTTTGGGTCAGCCCCAGCATTTT; CDR3aa: CASSQVRGILGQPQHF
d_gene: TRBD1; j_gene: TRBJ1-1; v_gene: TRBV3-1/TRBV3-2; abundance: -; CDR3nt: TGTGCCAGCAGCCCCCGGACAGGTACTTTGAACACTGAAGCTTTCTTT; CDR3aa: CASSPRTGTLNTEAFF
d_gene: -; j_gene: TRBJ1-1; v_gene: TRBV27; abundance: -; CDR3nt: TGTGCCAGCAGTCCCGGGACGTCGAACACTGAAGCTTTCTTT; CDR3aa: CASSPGTSNTEAFF
d_gene: TRBD1; j_gene: TRBJ1-1; v_gene: TRBV5-1; abundance: once; CDR3nt: TGCGCCAGCAGCCGGGACAGCGTGAACACTGAAGCTTTCTTT; CDR3aa: CASSRDSVNTEAFF
d_gene: -; j_gene: TRBJ1-6; v_gene: TRBV30; abundance: -; CDR3nt: TGTGCCTGGATGCGAGCGGGGAATAATTCACCCCTCCACTTT; CDR3aa: CAWMRAGNNSPLHF
d_gene: -; j_gene: TRBJ2-3; v_gene: TRBV10-2; abundance: -; CDR3nt: TGCGCCAGCAGTGAGCTGGGCAGGGCGGCAGATACGCAGTATTTT; CDR3aa: CASSELGRAADTQYF
d_gene: TRBD2; j_gene: TRBJ2-3; v_gene: TRBV5-4; abundance: -; CDR3nt: TGTGCCAGCAGCTTGGCTAGCGGGGGACCAGATACGCAGTATTTT; CDR3aa: CASSLASGGPDTQYF
d_gene: -; j_gene: TRBJ1-1; v_gene: TRBV5-1; abundance: -; CDR3nt: TGCGCCAGCAGGTCAGGGGCCCCCAACACTGAAGCTTTCTTT; CDR3aa: CASRSGAPNTEAFF
d_gene: -; j_gene: TRBJ1-5; v_gene: TRBV10-2; abundance: once; CDR3nt: TGCGCCAGCAGTGAGAAGGGCCTAAGCAATCAGCCCCAGCATTTT; CDR3aa: CASSEKGLSNQPQHF
d_gene: -; j_gene: TRBJ2-6; v_gene: TRBV10-1; abundance: -; CDR3nt: TGCGCCAGCAGTGGGGGCCATACCTCTGGGGCCAACGTCCTGACTTTC; CDR3aa: CASSGGHTSGANVLTF
d_gene: TRBD1; j_gene: TRBJ1-2; v_gene: TRBV5-1; abundance: -; CDR3nt: TGCGCCAGCAGCTTTTCAGGGGGTATCGGCTATGGCTACACCTTC; CDR3aa: CASSFSGGIGYGYTF
d_gene: -; j_gene: TRBJ2-5; v_gene: TRBV3-1/TRBV3-2; abundance: -; CDR3nt: TGTGCCACCAGGGGGCGGGGGGATCTCCAAGAGACCCAGTACTTC; CDR3aa: CATRGRGDLQETQYF
d_gene: -; j_gene: TRBJ1-2; v_gene: TRBV6-5; abundance: -; CDR3nt: TGTGCCAGCAGTAGGTCTGCCAGGGGCTATGGCTACACCTTC; CDR3aa: CASSRSARGYGYTF
d_gene: -; j_gene: TRBJ1-2; v_gene: TRBV4-2; abundance: -; CDR3nt: TGTGCCAGCAGCCAAAACGACGGACCTATCAACTATGGCTACACCTTC; CDR3aa: CASSQNDGPINYGYTF
d_gene: -; j_gene: TRBJ1-2; v_gene: TRBV30; abundance: -; CDR3nt: TGTGCCTGGAGTGCCCAGGGCTATGGCTACACCTTC; CDR3aa: CAWSAQGYGYTF
d_gene: -; j_gene: TRBJ2-2; v_gene: TRBV25-1; abundance: -; CDR3nt: TGTGCCAGCAGTAGAAGGGGTGTGGGGACCACCGGGGAGCTGTTTTTT; CDR3aa: CASSRRGVGTTGELFF
d_gene: TRBD1; j_gene: TRBJ1-4; v_gene: TRBV19; abundance: -; CDR3nt: TGTGCCAGTAGTCTCCTTACCCTGGGACAGGATGAAAAACTGTTTTTT; CDR3aa: CASSLLTLGQDEKLFF
d_gene: TRBD1; j_gene: TRBJ1-6; v_gene: TRBV27; abundance: few; CDR3nt: TGTGCCAGCAGTTTACGCCGACAGGGACGCCATAATTCACCCCTCCACTTT; CDR3aa: CASSLRRQGRHNSPLHF
d_gene: TRBD1; j_gene: TRBJ1-1; v_gene: TRBV7-9; abundance: few; CDR3nt: TGTGCCATCCAGGGGGGAGCCCTCAACACTGAAGCTTTCTTT; CDR3aa: CAIQGGALNTEAFF
d_gene: -; j_gene: TRBJ2-7; v_gene: TRBV11-1; abundance: -; CDR3nt: TGTGCCAGCAGCTTTACGGTCTACGAGCAGTACTTC; CDR3aa: CASSFTVYEQYF
d_gene: TRBD1; j_gene: TRBJ1-1; v_gene: TRBV18; abundance: -; CDR3nt: TGTGCCAGCTCGGTTCAGGGGGCAACGAACACTGAAGCTTTCTTT; CDR3aa: CASSVQGATNTEAFF
d_gene: TRBD2; j_gene: TRBJ2-3; v_gene: TRBV9; abundance: -; CDR3nt: TGTGCCAGCAGTCGCCTAGCGGGGGGTTCCACAGATACGCAGTATTTT; CDR3aa: CASSRLAGGSTDTQYF
d_gene: TRBD1; j_gene: TRBJ2-7; v_gene: TRBV20-1; abundance: -; CDR3nt: TGCAGTGCTAGAGAGGACAGGGTTGCGTACTTC; CDR3aa: CSAREDRVAYF
d_gene: -; j_gene: TRBJ2-5; v_gene: TRBV2; abundance: -; CDR3nt: TGTGCCAGCAGTGAAACTGCGGGGACCCAGTACTTC; CDR3aa: CASSETAGTQYF
d_gene: TRBD1; j_gene: TRBJ2-7; v_gene: TRBV5-4; abundance: -; CDR3nt: TGTGCCAGCTATACAGGGGGTGTCAGCGAGCAGTACTTC; CDR3aa: CASYTGGVSEQYF
d_gene: TRBD1; j_gene: TRBJ1-3; v_gene: TRBV30; abundance: once; CDR3nt: TGTGCCTGGAGTGGCCTGGGACAGGGACTCGGAAACACCATATATTTT; CDR3aa: CAWSGLGQGLGNTIYF
d_gene: -; j_gene: TRBJ1-6; v_gene: TRBV7-9; abundance: -; CDR3nt: TGTGCCAGCAGCCCCGACAGCTCCTATAATTCACCCCTCCACTTT; CDR3aa: CASSPDSSYNSPLHF
d_gene: -; j_gene: TRBJ1-1; v_gene: TRBV12-5; abundance: -; CDR3nt: TGTGCTAGTGGTTTGGGGGAGGTTAGATTGGGGGCTTTCTTT; CDR3aa: CASGLGEVRLGAFF
d_gene: -; j_gene: TRBJ2-4; v_gene: TRBV6-1; abundance: -; CDR3nt: TGTGCCAGCAGTGAAACGGGGTATGAAGACATTCAGTACTTC; CDR3aa: CASSETGYEDIQYF
d_gene: -; j_gene: TRBJ2-3; v_gene: TRBV6-6; abundance: -; CDR3nt: TGTGCCAGCAGTTACCGGGGGCCCCACACAGATACGCAGTATTTT; CDR3aa: CASSYRGPHTDTQYF
d_gene: TRBD1; j_gene: TRBJ1-1; v_gene: TRBV6-5; abundance: -; CDR3nt: TGTGCCAGCAGGAGGGACAGCTCAAACACTGAAGCTTTCTTT; CDR3aa: CASRRDSSNTEAFF
d_gene: TRBD1; j_gene: TRBJ1-1; v_gene: TRBV10-2; abundance: -; CDR3nt: TGCGCCACTTCGGGACAGGGGAAGACTGAAGCTTTCTTT; CDR3aa: CATSGQGKTEAFF
d_gene: -; j_gene: TRBJ1-6; v_gene: TRBV30; abundance: -; CDR3nt: TGTGCCTGGGCCCTCTCTGGCTCCTATAATTCACCCCTCCACTTT; CDR3aa: CAWALSGSYNSPLHF
d_gene: -; j_gene: TRBJ2-5; v_gene: TRBV6-5; abundance: -; CDR3nt: TGTGCCAGCAGATCGCCAGGGCAAGAGACCCAGTACTTC; CDR3aa: CASRSPGQETQYF
d_gene: -; j_gene: TRBJ1-1; v_gene: TRBV9; abundance: -; CDR3nt: TGTGCCAGCAGCACCCATTTGTCTGGCACTGAAGCTTTCTTT; CDR3aa: CASSTHLSGTEAFF
d_gene: -; j_gene: TRBJ1-1; v_gene: TRBV12-3/TRBV12-4; abundance: -; CDR3nt: TGTGCCAGCAGCCAAACACAGAACACTGAAGCTTTCTTT; CDR3aa: CASSQTQNTEAFF
d_gene: -; j_gene: TRBJ1-1; v_gene: TRBV30; abundance: few; CDR3nt: TGTGCCTGGAGTGTATCCGTCGACACTGAAGCTTTCTTT; CDR3aa: CAWSVSVDTEAFF